This T cell receptor (beta chain) was found in a study of shared clonotypes between healthy human individuals. Findings and caveats of the study: With a few donors compared, approximately 5.5% of naive CD4 clonotypes were shared.

On this clone itself: The antigen is unknown.

Germline V gene sequence: CDR1 MNHNS, CDR2 SASEGT. V was shortened by 5 bases and J by 0 bases, with 7 bases between the two germline ends. The CDR3 sequence is 14 residues long. The assay was carried out at the deep level. The repertoire was sequenced with immunoSEQ multiplex PCR; TCRdb's copy has only in-frame clones and lacks some. The sample lists 1.5 million to 1.9 million clones, 98% seen once, with approximately 0.45% in the top ten. V usage is TRBV6-1 and J usage is TRBJ1-4; a possible D gene is TRBD1 (6 bases). This clonotype was sampled from a young man in good health. Input material: naive CD4+ T cells sorted from blood. Indicated subset: CD45RA+ positively selected. CDR3 sequence: CASSRTATNEKLFF. CDR3 nucleotide sequence: TGTGCCAGCAGTAGGACAGCAACTAATGAAAAACTGTTTTTT.